Presented here are 24 T cell receptor beta chains from one specimen sequenced in a study of cytomegalovirus exposure and HLA in healthy donors (dated by TCRdb to about 2017). Library construction relied on the immunoSEQ multiplex PCR assay. For the multiplex PCR, a mixture combining 60 forward primers for TCR Vbeta segments and 13 reverse primers for TCR Jbeta segments was used. Drawn from immuneACCESS, this table holds only the in-frame rearrangements with V and J called that TCRdb kept. Clones are partly lost; checked studies trace under half to an unresolved V gene and leave the rest unexplained. This sample has fewer than 150,000 clones in its table, and roughly three quarters of those were observed once. The ten largest make up 4.9% of the sample. The sample was PBMCs. These receptors were collected from a woman between 50 and 59 years old in good health and CMV-seronegative.

The chain has TRBV7-8 and TRBJ1-6; D might be TRBD1 (6 bases). Looked up from germline, CDR1 is SGHVS and CDR2 is FQNEAQ. Trimming left V 2 bases short and J 6 bases short, with 14 bases between. This CDR3 comprises 16 residues. The CDR3 region is CASSLTRGRGNSPLHF. CDR3 in DNA: TGTGCCAGCAGCTTAACCAGGGGCAGAGGTAATTCACCCCTCCACTTT.

The chain combines TRBV5-4 with TRBJ2-7; TRBD2 matches 14 bases. The CDR3 sequence is 19 residues long. The junction had 13 bases not matched to a gene; V was cut back by 3 bases and J by 2 bases. CDR1 is SGHNT and CDR2 is YYREEE in the germline V gene (reference sequence). The CDR3 nucleotides read TGTGCCAGCAGCTGGGGTCCCGGGACTAGCGGGGGCTACCCCTACGAGCAGTACTTC. It translates to CASSWGPGTSGGYPYEQYF.

J is TRBJ2-7 and V is TRBV5-4; a possible D gene is TRBD1 (6 bases). The CDR3 contains 15 residues. V was shortened by 0 bases and J by 0 bases, with 10 bases between the two germline ends. Germline lookup yields CDR1 SGHNT and CDR2 YYREEE (reference sequence). CDR3: CASSLAGQGSYEQYF. CDR3 sequence (DNA): TGTGCCAGCAGCTTGGCGGGACAAGGCTCCTACGAGCAGTACTTC. Combining the CDR3 with reference TRBV5-4 and TRBJ2-7 gives the whole variable domain ETGVTQSPTHLIKTRGQQVTLRCSSQSGHNTVSWYQQALGQGPQFIFQYYREEENGRGNFPPRFSGLQFPNYSSELNVNALELDDSALYLCASSLAGQGSYEQYFGPGTRLTVT.

This clone was detected a few times. CDR3 in amino acids: CASSPRGGVNTEAFF. The DNA of the CDR3 is TGTGCCAGCAGCCCCCGTGGAGGGGTGAACACTGAAGCTTTCTTT. The chain has TRBV7-2 and TRBJ1-1; D may be TRBD1 (5 bases). The CDR3 has 15 amino acids. Trimming pared 5 bases from V and 0 bases from J, leaving 13 bases between. The germline gives CDR1 SGHTA, CDR2 FQGNSA.

The J gene is TRBJ1-3, the V gene TRBV29-1; the D is unclear. The length of the CDR3 is 14 residues. V shed 0 bases and J shed 3 bases, with 9 bases lying between them. Germline V CDR1 and CDR2: SQVTM, ANQGSEA. CDR3 protein: CSVEDRGDGNTIYF. The CDR3 nucleotides read TGCAGCGTTGAAGATCGGGGAGATGGAAACACCATATATTTT.

The chain has TRBV19 and TRBJ2-5, with D maybe TRBD2 (5 bases). V dropped 3 bases and J dropped 1 base, with 12 bases sitting between them. CDR1 is LNHDA, CDR2 SQIVND, per germline (reference sequence). This CDR3 spans 15 amino acids. DNA of the CDR3: TGTGCCAGTAGTATTGGTGGGCTAGCCCAAGAGACCCAGTACTTC. It translates to CASSIGGLAQETQYF.

The J gene is TRBJ1-2, the V gene TRBV2, with 7 positions matching TRBD1. Germline CDR1 SNHLY, CDR2 FYNNEI. The length of the CDR3 is 16 residues. With 5 bases clipped from V and 1 base from J, the junction kept 10 bases outside the gene matches. CDR3 residues: CASSIGQATINYGYTF. CDR3 in DNA: TGTGCCAGCAGTATAGGACAGGCGACGATTAACTATGGCTACACCTTC.

The gene calls are TRBV27 and TRBJ1-1, with 7 bases matching TRBD1. The CDR3 totals 15 residues. Germline CDR1 reads MNHEY; CDR2 reads SMNVEV (reference sequence). V lost 7 bases to trimming and J lost 1 base; unmatched junction nucleotides: 9. The CDR3 DNA sequence: TGTGCCAGCACCTCTATAGGGGGCAAGAACACTGAAGCTTTCTTT. This sequence encodes CASTSIGGKNTEAFF.

This chain connects TRBV4-3 to TRBJ2-2; possible D gene TRBD1, 6 bases. Looked up from germline, CDR1 is LGHNA and CDR2 is YSLEER. The CDR3 totals 17 residues. Trimming left V 1 base short and J 1 base short, with 13 bases between. CDR3 DNA: TGCGCCAGCAGCCAAGGTGGTCAACAGGGGAACACCGGGGAGCTGTTTTTT. This translates into CASSQGGQQGNTGELFF.

This clone showed up just once. The chain joins TRBV15 to TRBJ2-7; 12 bases match TRBD2. The J segment lost 4 bases and the V segment lost 4 bases, leaving 8 bases of the junction unmatched. This CDR3 comprises 16 residues. The germline CDR1 and CDR2 sequences are LNHNV and YYDKDF (reference sequence). The CDR3: CATSISSGGAKYEQYF. CDR3 in DNA: TGTGCCACCAGCATATCTAGCGGGGGGGCCAAGTACGAGCAGTACTTC.

V is TRBV4-1 and J is TRBJ1-1, with D maybe TRBD1 (6 bases). This CDR3 contains 16 residues. Looked up from germline, CDR1 is MGHRA and CDR2 is YSYEKL. V was shortened by 4 bases and J by 0 bases, with 15 bases between the two germline ends. CDR3 nucleotide sequence: TGCGCCAGCAGCCGGAAGGGGGGGACCATGAACACTGAAGCTTTCTTT. Its translation is CASSRKGGTMNTEAFF.

The V call is TRBV5-4, the J call TRBJ2-1; TRBD2 agrees at 16 bases. Germline loops: CDR1 SGHNT, CDR2 YYREEE (reference sequence). Trimming cost V 0 bases and J 9 bases; bases outside gene matches: 9. The CDR3 spans 18 residues. CDR3 sequence (DNA): TGTGCCAGCAGCTTGGGGGGACTAGCGGGGGGGCTTTTCTCTGAGCAGTTCTTC. This translates into CASSLGGLAGGLFSEQFF.

The sample holds a few counts of this clone. The V and J genes are TRBV6-1 and TRBJ2-6; D remains ambiguous. V lost 1 base and J lost 0, with 7 bases in between. The CDR3 is 16 amino acids. CDR1 is MNHNS and CDR2 is SASEGT in the germline V gene. The CDR3 DNA sequence: TGTGCCAGCAGTGAAGTCAGAAGCTCTGGGGCCAACGTCCTGACTTTC. The encoded protein is CASSEVRSSGANVLTF.

The chain uses TRBV6-1 and TRBJ1-4; the match to TRBD1 covers 8 bases. The germline V gene encodes CDR1 MNHNS and CDR2 SASEGT. J lost 5 bases, V lost 4 bases, and 9 bases had no gene match. This CDR3 spans 16 amino acids. CDR3 residues: CASSGGTGRGNEKLFF. CDR3 coding DNA: TGTGCCAGCAGTGGGGGGACAGGACGGGGGAATGAAAAACTGTTTTTT.

This clone was detected only once. The chain employs TRBV29-1 and TRBJ1-2; possibly TRBD1 for D (6 bases). Germline V gives CDR1 SQVTM, CDR2 ANQGSEA. The CDR3 covers 12 residues. Trimming stripped 7 bases from V and 7 bases from J, with 16 bases between. The CDR3 nucleotides read TGCAGCGCCCCCCTCGGGGGGCCTGGCTACACCTTC. It codes for CSAPLGGPGYTF.

The V call is TRBV11-2, the J call TRBJ2-7, with 9 bases aligning to TRBD1. The J segment lost 1 base and the V segment lost 1 base, leaving 11 bases of the junction unmatched. Germline V gene sequence: CDR1 SGHAT, CDR2 FQNNGV. CDR3 size: 18 residues. CDR3 in amino acids: CASSLVYRGRFKSYEQYF. For the CDR3, the DNA is TGTGCCAGCAGCTTAGTTTACAGGGGGCGATTTAAATCCTACGAGCAGTACTTC.

V is TRBV7-8 and J is TRBJ1-2, with a possible D match to TRBD1 (6 bases). The V end lost 5 bases, the J end lost 2 bases, and 12 bases lay between the germline ends. The CDR3 contains 14 residues. Germline V gives CDR1 SGHVS, CDR2 FQNEAQ. CDR3 DNA: TGTGCCAGCAGCCACCAGGGGTTCAACTATGGCTACACCTTC. Translation: CASSHQGFNYGYTF.

The chain carries TRBV7-9 and TRBJ2-1; D remains ambiguous. The CDR3 covers 11 residues. V dropped 3 bases and J dropped 7 bases, with 4 bases sitting between them. Germline V CDR1 and CDR2: SEHNR, FQNEAQ (reference sequence). CDR3 protein: CASSFSNEQFF. In DNA, the CDR3 is TGTGCCAGCAGCTTCAGTAATGAGCAGTTCTTC. The full variable domain, completed using reference TRBV7-9 and TRBJ2-1, is DTGVSQNPRHKITKRGQNVTFRCDPISEHNRLYWYRQTLGQGPEFLTYFQNEAQLEKSRLLSDRFSAERPKGSFSTLEIQRTEQGDSAMYLCASSFSNEQFFGPGTRLTVL.

The chain recombines TRBV19 with TRBJ1-4; D is perhaps TRBD1 (6 bases). Trimming cost V 7 bases and J 8 bases, with 17 bases left between them. This CDR3 has 14 residues. Per germline, CDR1 LNHDA and CDR2 SQIVND (reference sequence). CDR3 sequence: CASKMAGVKEKLFF. CDR3 sequence (DNA): TGTGCCAGTAAAATGGCAGGGGTTAAGGAAAAACTGTTTTTT.

The CDR3 nucleotides read TGTGCCAGCAGCCGTACTAGCGGGGGTTTCAATGAGCAGTTCTTC. It yields the protein CASSRTSGGFNEQFF. V and J are TRBV5-4 and TRBJ2-1; 11 bases line up with TRBD2. V gave up 4 bases and J gave up 6 bases; unmatched junction bases: 6. This CDR3 comprises 15 residues. Germline V gives CDR1 SGHNT, CDR2 YYREEE (reference sequence).

The V gene is TRBV12-5, the J gene TRBJ2-4; 10 nucleotides agree with TRBD1. The CDR3 loop spans 16 amino acids. V lost 7 bases to trimming and J lost 2 bases; unmatched junction nucleotides: 8. The germline gives CDR1 LGHNT, CDR2 FRNRAP. CDR3 region: CASAIGTGVPKNIQYF. For the CDR3, the DNA is TGTGCTAGTGCCATTGGGACAGGGGTTCCCAAAAACATTCAGTACTTC.

CDR3 amino acids: CASNPGDYGYTF. CDR3 DNA sequence: TGTGCCAGCAATCCAGGGGACTATGGCTACACCTTC. The chain joins TRBV6-1 to TRBJ1-2; weak D call: TRBD1 (6 bases). V shed 7 bases and J shed 3 bases, with 9 bases lying between them. The germline CDR1 and CDR2 sequences are MNHNS and SASEGT. CDR3 size: 12 residues.

The chain has TRBV21-1 and TRBJ2-7; the D call of TRBD1 is as the table states it, not checked on the DNA. TRBV21-1 is a documented pseudogene. The CDR3 loop spans 15 amino acids. The CDR3 region has the DNA TGTGCCAGCAGCAAAATTAGGTGGGGCCCCTCCGAGCAGTACTTC. Translating gives CASSKIRWGPSEQYF.

This clone was found a few times. The genes are TRBV5-4 and TRBJ2-3; 15 positions agree with TRBD2. Germline CDR1 and CDR2: SGHNT and YYREEE (reference sequence). This CDR3 is built from 18 residues. The ends lost 4 bases at V and 2 bases at J; junction bases unmatched: 8. DNA for the CDR3: TGTGCCAGCAGCCAAGGACTAGCGGGGGGGATAACCACAGATACGCAGTATTTT. Translation: CASSQGLAGGITTDTQYF.